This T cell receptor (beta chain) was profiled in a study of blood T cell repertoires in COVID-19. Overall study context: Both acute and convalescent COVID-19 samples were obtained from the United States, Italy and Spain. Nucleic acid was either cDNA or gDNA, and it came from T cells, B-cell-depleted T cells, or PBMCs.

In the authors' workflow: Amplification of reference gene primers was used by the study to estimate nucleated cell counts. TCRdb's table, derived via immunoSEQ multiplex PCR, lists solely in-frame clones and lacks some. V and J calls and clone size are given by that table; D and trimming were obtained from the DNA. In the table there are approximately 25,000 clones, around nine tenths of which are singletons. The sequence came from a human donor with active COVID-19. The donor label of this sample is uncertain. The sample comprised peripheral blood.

CDR3 region: CSVVSGTSGRGEQYF. The CDR3 coding sequence is TGCAGCGTTGTTTCAGGGACTAGCGGGAGAGGGGAGCAGTACTTC. J is TRBJ2-7 and V is TRBV29-1; 14 bases agree with TRBD2. The V gene's germline CDR1 is SQVTM and CDR2 ANQGSEA. The V segment lost 4 bases and the J segment 7 bases; nucleotides outside the gene matches: 9. The CDR3 sequence is 15 residues long.